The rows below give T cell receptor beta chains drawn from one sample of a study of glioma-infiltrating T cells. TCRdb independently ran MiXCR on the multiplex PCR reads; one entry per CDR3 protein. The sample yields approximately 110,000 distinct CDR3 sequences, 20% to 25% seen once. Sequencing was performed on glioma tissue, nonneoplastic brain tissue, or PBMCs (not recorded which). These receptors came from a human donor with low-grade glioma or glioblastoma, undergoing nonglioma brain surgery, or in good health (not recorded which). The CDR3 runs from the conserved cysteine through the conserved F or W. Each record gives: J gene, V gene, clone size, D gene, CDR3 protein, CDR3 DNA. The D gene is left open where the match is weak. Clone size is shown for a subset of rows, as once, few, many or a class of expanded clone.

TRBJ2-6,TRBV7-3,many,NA,CASSFSSGANVLTF,TGTGCCAGCAGCTTTTCTTCTGGGGCCAACGTCCTGACTTTC
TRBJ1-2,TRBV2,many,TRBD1,CASSGQGHNYGYTF,TGTGCCAGCAGTGGACAGGGCCATAACTATGGCTACACCTTC
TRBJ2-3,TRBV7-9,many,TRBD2,CASSLATTSGKDTQYF,TGTGCCAGCAGCTTAGCGACGACTAGCGGGAAAGATACGCAGTATTTT
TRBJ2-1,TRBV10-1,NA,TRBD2,CASSDVAGAGNEQFF,TGCGCCAGCAGTGACGTGGCGGGAGCCGGCAATGAGCAGTTCTTC
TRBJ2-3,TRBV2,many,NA,CASSAKRLSTDTQYF,TGTGCCAGCAGTGCGAAGCGGCTAAGCACAGATACGCAGTATTTT
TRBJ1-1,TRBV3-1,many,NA,CASSQQTGNRMTFF,TGTGCCAGCAGCCAACAAACAGGGAATAGGATGACTTTCTTT
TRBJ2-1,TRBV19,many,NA,CGAGPDNEQFF,TGTGGGGCCGGACCAGACAATGAGCAGTTCTTC
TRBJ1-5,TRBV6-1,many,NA,CASSPFGGSNQPQHF,TGTGCCAGCAGTCCCTTCGGGGGTAGCAATCAGCCCCAGCATTTT
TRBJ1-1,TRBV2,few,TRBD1,CASSRTGTGRPEAFF,TGTGCCAGCAGTCGAACCGGGACAGGGCGTCCTGAAGCTTTCTTT
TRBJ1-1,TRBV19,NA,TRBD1,CASSTSQGAVEAFF,TGTGCCAGTAGTACAAGCCAGGGGGCGGTTGAAGCTTTCTTT
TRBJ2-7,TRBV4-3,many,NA,CASSQVYGAGYEQYF,TGCGCCAGCAGCCAAGTCTACGGGGCAGGCTACGAGCAGTACTTC
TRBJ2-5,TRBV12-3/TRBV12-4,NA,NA,CASSTARGAGEAQYF,TGTGCCAGCAGTACGGCCCGGGGGGCCGGAGAGGCCCAGTACTTC
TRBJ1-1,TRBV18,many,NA,CASSPPEAGRTEAFF,TGTGCCAGCTCACCCCCCGAAGCGGGGAGGACTGAAGCTTTCTTT
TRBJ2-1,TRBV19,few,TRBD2,CASSSAGGPNEQFF,TGTGCCAGTAGCTCAGCGGGGGGGCCCAATGAGCAGTTCTTC
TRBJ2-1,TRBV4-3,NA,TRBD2,CASSHLGLASSYNEQFF,TGCGCCAGCAGCCACCTAGGACTAGCCAGCTCCTACAATGAGCAGTTCTTC
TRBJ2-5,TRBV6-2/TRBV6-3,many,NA,CASRYTGSQETQYF,TGTGCCAGCAGATATACAGGGAGTCAAGAGACCCAGTACTTC
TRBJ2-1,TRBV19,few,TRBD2,CASTQLGTSGIYNEQFF,TGTGCCAGTACCCAACTGGGGACTAGCGGGATTTACAATGAGCAGTTCTTC
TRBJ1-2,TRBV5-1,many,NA,CASSLAGDYGYTF,TGCGCCAGCAGCTTGGCGGGGGACTATGGCTACACCTTC
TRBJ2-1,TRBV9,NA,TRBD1,CASSAGGASYNEQFF,TGTGCCAGCAGCGCAGGGGGAGCTTCCTACAATGAGCAGTTCTTC
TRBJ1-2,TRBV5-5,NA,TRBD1,CASSLDPGQNYGYTF,TGTGCCAGCAGCTTGGACCCGGGACAGAACTATGGCTACACCTTC
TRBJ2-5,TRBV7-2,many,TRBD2,CASSPGSGSWQETQYF,TGTGCCAGCAGCCCCGGTAGCGGGAGCTGGCAAGAGACCCAGTACTTC
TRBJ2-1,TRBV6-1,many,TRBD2,CASRSTQAGGPYNEQFF,TGTGCCAGCAGATCGACTCAAGCGGGAGGGCCTTACAATGAGCAGTTCTTC
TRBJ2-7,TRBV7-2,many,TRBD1,CASSFPGQVTEQYF,TGTGCCAGCAGCTTCCCGGGACAGGTAACCGAGCAGTACTTC
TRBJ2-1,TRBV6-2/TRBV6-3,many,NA,CASSYPRNSYNEQFF,TGTGCCAGCAGTTACCCCCGTAACTCCTACAATGAGCAGTTCTTC
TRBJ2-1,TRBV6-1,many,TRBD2,CASWGPAGADNEQFF,TGTGCCAGCTGGGGGCCAGCGGGAGCGGACAATGAGCAGTTCTTC
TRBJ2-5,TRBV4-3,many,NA,CASSQGASQETQYF,TGCGCCAGCAGCCAAGGTGCTTCCCAAGAGACCCAGTACTTC
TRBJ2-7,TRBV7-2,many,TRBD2,CASSLRLRINSGRASYEQYF,TGTGCCAGCAGCTTACGGCTCCGTATTAATAGCGGGAGGGCCTCCTACGAGCAGTACTTC
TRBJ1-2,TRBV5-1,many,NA,CASSLEGPLSGYTF,TGCGCCAGCAGCTTGGAGGGGCCTTTGAGTGGCTACACCTTC
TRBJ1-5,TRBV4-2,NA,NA,CASSQGKNQVHQPQHF,TGTGCCAGCAGCCAAGGAAAAAACCAGGTGCACCAGCCCCAGCATTTT
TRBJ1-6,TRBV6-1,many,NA,CASSYRMSRDNSPLHF,TGTGCCAGCAGTTATAGGATGAGCCGGGATAATTCACCCCTCCACTTT
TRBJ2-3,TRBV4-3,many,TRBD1,CASSQRRAGGLDTQYF,TGCGCCAGCAGCCAACGGAGGGCAGGGGGCTTGGATACGCAGTATTTT
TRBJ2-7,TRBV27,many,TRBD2,CASSSLAGSYEQYF,TGTGCCAGCAGTTCCTTAGCGGGTTCCTACGAGCAGTACTTC
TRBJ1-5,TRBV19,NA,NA,CASSIDRGTNQPQHF,TGTGCCAGTAGTATAGACAGGGGCACCAATCAGCCCCAGCATTTT
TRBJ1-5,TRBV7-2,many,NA,CASSLLPRGSNQPQHF,TGTGCCAGCAGCTTACTCCCTAGGGGAAGCAATCAGCCCCAGCATTTT
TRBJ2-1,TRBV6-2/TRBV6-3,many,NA,CASSPRGEQFF,TGTGCCAGCAGCCCCCGCGGAGAACAGTTCTTC
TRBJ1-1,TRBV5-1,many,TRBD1,CASSLKGQANSNTEAFF,TGCGCCAGCAGTCTCAAGGGACAGGCCAACTCGAACACTGAAGCTTTCTTT
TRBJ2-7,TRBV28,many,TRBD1,CASSPDRAYEQYF,TGTGCCAGCAGTCCCGACAGGGCCTACGAGCAGTACTTC
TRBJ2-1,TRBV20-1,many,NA,CSATPRSGTYNEQFF,TGCAGTGCTACCCCCCGCTCAGGGACGTACAATGAGCAGTTCTTC
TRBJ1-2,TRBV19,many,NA,CASSKGPNYGYTF,TGTGCCAGTAGTAAAGGGCCTAACTATGGCTACACCTTC
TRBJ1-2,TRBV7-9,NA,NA,CASSLAVDYDYAF,TGTGCCAGCAGCTTAGCTGTTGACTATGACTACGCCTTC
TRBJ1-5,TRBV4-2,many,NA,CASSRGTLDSNQPQHF,TGTGCCAGCAGCCGAGGGACATTGGATAGCAATCAGCCCCAGCATTTT
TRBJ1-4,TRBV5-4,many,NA,CASSFGGANEKLFF,TGTGCCAGCAGCTTCGGGGGGGCTAATGAAAAACTGTTTTTT
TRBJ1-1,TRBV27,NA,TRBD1,CASSPRTGGLNTEAFF,TGTGCCAGCAGTCCTCGGACAGGGGGCCTGAACACTGAAGCTTTCTTT
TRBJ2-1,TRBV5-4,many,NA,CASSPGQRAVNEQFF,TGTGCCAGCAGCCCGGGACAGCGGGCAGTTAATGAGCAGTTCTTC
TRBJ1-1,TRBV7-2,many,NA,CASSLEGGSLRTEAFF,TGTGCCAGCAGCTTAGAGGGCGGCTCCCTGAGAACTGAAGCTTTCTTT
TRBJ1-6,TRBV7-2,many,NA,CASSPRMTVYNSPLHF,TGTGCCAGCAGCCCCCGGATGACAGTCTATAATTCACCCCTCCACTTT
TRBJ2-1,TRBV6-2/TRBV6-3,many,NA,CSSAEGQFNEHFF,TGTTCCAGCGCAGAGGGCCAGTTTAATGAGCACTTCTTC
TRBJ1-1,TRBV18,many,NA,CASSPPGINTEAFF,TGTGCCAGCTCACCACCAGGAATAAACACTGAAGCTTTCTTT
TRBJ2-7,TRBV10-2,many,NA,CASRAVSYEQYF,TGCGCCAGCAGGGCAGTCTCCTACGAGCAGTACTTC
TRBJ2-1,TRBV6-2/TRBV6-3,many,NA,CASTAPDRSYNEQFF,TGTGCCAGCACCGCACCCGACCGCTCCTACAATGAGCAGTTCTTC
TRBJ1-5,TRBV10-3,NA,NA,CAISRDIQRPQHF,TGTGCCATCAGCAGGGACATCCAGAGGCCCCAGCATTTT